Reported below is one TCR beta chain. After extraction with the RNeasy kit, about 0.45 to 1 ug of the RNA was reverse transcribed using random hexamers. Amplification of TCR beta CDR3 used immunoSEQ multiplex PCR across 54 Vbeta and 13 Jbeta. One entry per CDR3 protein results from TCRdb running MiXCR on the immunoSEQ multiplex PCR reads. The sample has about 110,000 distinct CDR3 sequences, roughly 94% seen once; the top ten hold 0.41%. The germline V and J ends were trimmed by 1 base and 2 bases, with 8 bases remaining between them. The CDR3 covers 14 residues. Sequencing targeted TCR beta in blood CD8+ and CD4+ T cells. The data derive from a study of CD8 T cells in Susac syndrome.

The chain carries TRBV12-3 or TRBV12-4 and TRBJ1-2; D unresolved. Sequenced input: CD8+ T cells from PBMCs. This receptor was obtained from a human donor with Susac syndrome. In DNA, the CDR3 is TGTGCCAGCAGTTTAGGGACGGGGAACTATGGCTACACCTTC. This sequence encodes CASSLGTGNYGYTF.